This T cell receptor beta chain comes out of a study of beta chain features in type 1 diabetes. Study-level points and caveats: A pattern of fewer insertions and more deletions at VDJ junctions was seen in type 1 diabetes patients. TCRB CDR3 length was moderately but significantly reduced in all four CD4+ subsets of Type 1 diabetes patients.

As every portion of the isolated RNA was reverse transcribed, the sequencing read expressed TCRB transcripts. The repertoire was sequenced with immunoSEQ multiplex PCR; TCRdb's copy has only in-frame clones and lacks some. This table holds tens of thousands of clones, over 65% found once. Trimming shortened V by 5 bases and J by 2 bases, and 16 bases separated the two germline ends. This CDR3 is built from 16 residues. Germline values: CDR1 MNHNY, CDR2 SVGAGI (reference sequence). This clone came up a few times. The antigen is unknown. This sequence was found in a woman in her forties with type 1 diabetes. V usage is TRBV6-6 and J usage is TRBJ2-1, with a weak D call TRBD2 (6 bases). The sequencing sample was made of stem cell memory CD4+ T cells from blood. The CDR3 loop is CASSRGVGGAYNEQFF. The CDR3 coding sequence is TGTGCCAGCAGTCGAGGCGTGGGCGGGGCCTACAATGAGCAGTTCTTC.